The 29 T cell receptor beta chains listed next were all sequenced from one sample in a study of T cell repertoires in ileal Crohn's disease. Sequencing used immunoSEQ multiplex PCR; TCRdb keeps in-frame clones, though not all of them. The table lists roughly 8,600 clones, roughly 85% of them singletons. Time point specified: inflamed ileum from the surgical specimen. Sequenced input: ileal tissue. The origin of the receptors is an adult with Crohn's disease.

This CDR3 is CASSRGTISETQYF. The CDR3 nucleotides are TGTGCCAGCTCCCGAGGGACAATTAGCGAGACCCAGTACTTC. The chain has TRBV18 and TRBJ2-5, with TRBD1 as a possible D gene (6 bases). The CDR3 extends over 14 amino acids. The ends were cut back, 6 bases at V and 5 bases at J, with 16 bases in the middle. The germline V gene encodes CDR1 KGHSH and CDR2 LQKENI.

The chain couples TRBV19 to TRBJ2-7, with 10 bases identical to TRBD1. CDR3 size: 14 residues. V trimming: 8 bases; J trimming: 1 base; junction bases outside the gene matches: 5. Germline-derived CDR1 and CDR2 are LNHDA and SQIVND (reference sequence). CDR3 nucleotide sequence: TGTGCCAGTGGTGGGACAGGGGATTCCTACGAGCAGTACTTC. It encodes CASGGTGDSYEQYF.

The chain has TRBV7-8 and TRBJ2-2; TRBD2 matches at 10 bases. This CDR3 has 15 amino acids. From germline, CDR1 is SGHVS and CDR2 FQNEAQ. V was clipped by 7 bases and J by 0 bases; unmatched bases: 2. The CDR3 loop is CASTLAGANTGELFF. As DNA, the CDR3 is TGTGCCAGCACCCTAGCGGGAGCGAACACCGGGGAGCTGTTTTTT.

V is TRBV4-1 and J is TRBJ2-1, with TRBD2 matching 11 bases. CDR1 is MGHRA, CDR2 YSYEKL, per germline. With 5 bases clipped from V and 6 bases from J, the junction kept 6 bases outside the gene matches. This CDR3 contains 15 residues. The CDR3 sequence is CASSFRGTSGNEQFF. The CDR3, as DNA: TGCGCCAGCAGCTTCAGGGGGACTAGCGGCAATGAGCAGTTCTTC.

This clone was counted only a few times. The chain couples TRBV30 to TRBJ1-1, with TRBD1 as a possible D gene (5 bases). The germline gives CDR1 GTSNPN, CDR2 SVGIG (reference sequence). Trimming stripped 4 bases from V and 0 bases from J, with 12 bases between. This CDR3 contains 14 residues. CDR3 loop: CAWIPDTMNTEAFF. CDR3 in DNA: TGTGCCTGGATCCCGGACACGATGAACACTGAAGCTTTCTTT.

The chain joins TRBV7-2 to TRBJ2-7, with D perhaps matching TRBD2 (5 bases). Germline V gene data show CDR1 as SGHTA and CDR2 as FQGNSA. Trimming took off 5 bases at V and 2 bases at J, with 13 bases between the two ends. The CDR3 consists of 14 residues. CDR3: CASSPGVATYEQYF. CDR3 DNA: TGTGCCAGCAGCCCCGGGGTAGCAACCTACGAGCAGTACTTC.

This chain connects TRBV18 to TRBJ2-1, with a weak D call TRBD2 (6 bases). Germline V CDR1 and CDR2: KGHSH, LQKENI. Trimming took 0 bases from V and 7 from J, leaving 7 bases between them. CDR3 length equals 13 residues. Written as DNA, the CDR3 is TGTGCCAGCTCACCACCGGGGGGAAATGAGCAGTTCTTC. It specifies CASSPPGGNEQFF.

This sequence joins TRBV28 and TRBJ1-2, with 9 bases matching TRBD1. J was trimmed by 8 bases and V by 7 bases; bases with no gene match: 5. The CDR3 consists of 12 residues. Germline V lookup: CDR1 MDHEN, CDR2 SYDVKM. CDR3 in amino acids: CASIQGAQGYTF. The CDR3 DNA reads TGTGCCAGCATACAGGGGGCGCAGGGCTACACCTTC.

Here the CDR3 reads CASSLGGTGTETQYF. The CDR3 DNA is TGTGCCAGCAGCTTGGGGGGTACAGGGACAGAGACCCAGTACTTC. The chain uses TRBV5-4 and TRBJ2-5, with D perhaps TRBD1 (6 bases). This CDR3 is 15 amino acids long. Deletions cut 0 bases from V and 4 bases from J, with 13 bases between. Germline V CDR1 and CDR2: SGHNT, YYREEE (reference sequence).

The chain is built from TRBV19 and TRBJ1-2; D is unresolved. The CDR3 is 16 amino acids. V gave up 5 bases and J gave up 7 bases, with 23 bases separating them. Germline-derived CDR1 and CDR2 are LNHDA and SQIVND (reference sequence). DNA of the CDR3: TGTGCCAGTAGTCCGACCTCGGGTGATAGGTGGATTGGCTACACCTTC. This gives the protein CASSPTSGDRWIGYTF.

By frequency in the sample, this clone is large. The chain has TRBV6-1 and TRBJ1-5; D is ambiguous. The germline V gene encodes CDR1 MNHNS and CDR2 SASEGT. V dropped 1 base and J dropped 3 bases, with 13 bases sitting between them. This CDR3 has 16 residues. The CDR3 here is CASSEGGNRLNQPQHF. The DNA for the CDR3 is TGTGCCAGCAGTGAAGGTGGCAATAGACTCAATCAGCCCCAGCATTTT.

This rearrangement joins TRBV7-6 to TRBJ2-1; D is undetermined. The germline V gene encodes CDR1 SGHVS and CDR2 FNYEAQ. This CDR3 is 12 amino acids long. The V end was cut by 2 bases, the J end by 5 bases, with 4 bases between. CDR3: CASSLFDNEQFF. CDR3 coding DNA: TGTGCCAGCAGCTTATTCGACAATGAGCAGTTCTTC.

V and J are TRBV5-1 and TRBJ1-1; tentative D call: TRBD1 (5 bases). V was trimmed by 4 bases and J by 4 bases, leaving 14 bases between them. In germline, CDR1 is SGHRS, CDR2 YFSETQ. The CDR3 covers 14 residues. For the CDR3, the DNA is TGCGCCAGCAGCGCTGCAGGGTCTTCCACTGAAGCTTTCTTT. Amino acids: CASSAAGSSTEAFF.

This clone was detected once. The chain uses TRBV27 and TRBJ1-4; 9 bases align to TRBD1. CDR1 and CDR2 (germline): MNHEY, SMNVEV (reference sequence). The CDR3 is made up of 15 amino acids. V shed 4 bases and J 8 bases; nucleotides not matched to a gene: 8. The CDR3 reads CASSSQGQGEEKLFF. CDR3 DNA sequence: TGTGCCAGCAGTTCACAGGGACAGGGAGAAGAAAAACTGTTTTTT.

CDR3 sequence: CASRMGDTQYF. CDR3 coding DNA: TGCGCCAGCAGAATGGGGGATACGCAGTATTTT. V is TRBV10-2 and J is TRBJ2-3; D not resolved. The germline V and J ends were trimmed by 6 bases and 6 bases, with 7 bases remaining between them. CDR1 is WSHSY, CDR2 SAAADI, per germline. The length of the CDR3 is 11 residues.

The chain is built from TRBV5-8 and TRBJ1-1; tentative D call: TRBD1 (6 bases). V lost 0 bases, J lost 11 bases, and 11 bases lay in between. This CDR3 has 12 amino acids. The V gene's germline CDR1 is SGHTS and CDR2 YDEGEE. CDR3 DNA sequence: TGTGCCAGCAGCTTGGCGACAGGCCCCGCTTTCTTT. It encodes CASSLATGPAFF.

This chain joins TRBV7-9 and TRBJ1-4, with 7 bases fitting TRBD1. Germline CDR1 is SEHNR and CDR2 is FQNEAQ (reference sequence). The CDR3 spans 14 residues. V gave up 4 bases and J gave up 8 bases; unmatched junction bases: 7. CDR3 in amino acids: CASSSPGGWEKLFF. CDR3 in DNA: TGTGCCAGCAGCTCGCCAGGGGGTTGGGAAAAACTGTTTTTT.

This clone was observed a single time. The V and J genes are TRBV5-5 and TRBJ2-7; no clear D gene. V lost 4 bases and J lost 4, with 9 bases in between. CDR3 size: 12 residues. The germline CDR1 and CDR2 sequences are SGHKS and YYEKEE (reference sequence). The chain's CDR3 is CASSLLGYEQYF. CDR3 in DNA: TGTGCCAGCAGCCTCCTCGGTTACGAGCAGTACTTC.

This clone has only one observation. The chain combines TRBV6-5 with TRBJ1-4, with D possibly being TRBD1 (6 bases). The CDR3 is 14 residues long. CDR1 MNHEY and CDR2 SVGAGI come from the germline V gene. V was cut by 4 bases and J by 8 bases, with 14 bases left in between. This chain's CDR3 is CASSFRGAEEKLFF. CDR3 DNA: TGTGCCAGCAGTTTCAGGGGCGCCGAAGAAAAACTGTTTTTT.

V and J are TRBV6-5 and TRBJ1-1, with 7 bases that match TRBD1. This CDR3 region has 14 residues. From germline, CDR1 is MNHEY and CDR2 SVGAGI. The trim removed 6 bases at V and 0 bases at J, leaving 4 bases unmatched. CDR3 loop: CASSRQGMNTEAFF. The CDR3 bases are TGTGCCAGCAGCCGACAGGGCATGAACACTGAAGCTTTCTTT.

The chain couples TRBV7-2 to TRBJ1-2; D gene unclear. The CDR3 contains 12 residues. Germline loops: CDR1 SGHTA, CDR2 FQGNSA. V was clipped by 4 bases and J by 9 bases, with 12 bases between them. CDR3 nucleotide sequence: TGTGCCAGCAGCTCGACTGTCTCCAGCTACACCTTC. Translation: CASSSTVSSYTF.

The rearrangement links TRBV6-5 to TRBJ1-6; D not resolved. CDR3 length: 14 amino acids. The V gene's germline CDR1 is MNHEY and CDR2 SVGAGI. Trimming stripped 5 bases from V and 13 bases from J, with 18 bases between. Written as DNA, the CDR3 is TGTGCCAGCAGTAACCCTACCTTGAACGTCCCCCTCCACTTT. Residues: CASSNPTLNVPLHF.

The chain uses TRBV6-1 and TRBJ1-2; perhaps TRBD1 as D (6 bases). This CDR3 has 14 residues. Germline-derived CDR1 and CDR2 are MNHNS and SASEGT. The V and J ends lost 10 bases and 2 bases respectively, with 17 bases between them. The CDR3 spells CATTDSGGNYGYTF. DNA of the CDR3: TGTGCCACTACGGACAGCGGAGGGAACTATGGCTACACCTTC.

J is TRBJ1-6 and V is TRBV5-3; 7 nucleotides match TRBD1. TRBV5-3 is identified as an open reading frame with a role that is uncertain. Unmatched junction bases numbered 7, after V lost 2 bases and J lost 2 bases. This CDR3 spans 17 amino acids. The CDR3 coding sequence is TGTGCCAGAAGCTTTTACAGGGGAGCCGCCTATAATTCACCCCTCCACTTT. This gives the protein CARSFYRGAAYNSPLHF.

The V gene is TRBV5-4, the J gene TRBJ2-3, with 10 bases matching TRBD2. CDR3 length equals 15 residues. Germline values: CDR1 SGHNT, CDR2 YYREEE (reference sequence). After removal of 3 bases from V and 5 bases from J, the junction contained 6 bases not matched to a gene. The chain's CDR3 is CASSSASGGGDTQYF. The CDR3 nucleotides are TGTGCCAGCAGCTCCGCTAGCGGGGGAGGAGATACGCAGTATTTT.

The rearrangement uses TRBV30 and TRBJ2-3; TRBD2 matches 9 bases. With 8 bases clipped from V and 5 bases from J, the junction kept 11 bases outside the gene matches. The length of the CDR3 is 14 residues. Germline CDR1 and CDR2: GTSNPN and SVGIG (reference sequence). CDR3 sequence reads: CAHGDAGGRDTQYF. The DNA of the CDR3 is TGTGCCCATGGAGATGCGGGGGGGCGAGATACGCAGTATTTT.

The chain carries TRBV27 and TRBJ1-5; no clear D. Trimming removed 3 bases from V and 3 bases from J, with 9 bases in between. The germline V gene has CDR1 MNHEY and CDR2 SMNVEV (reference sequence). The CDR3 consists of 14 residues. CDR3 in amino acids: CASSLMGINQPQHF. The CDR3 region has the DNA TGTGCCAGCAGTTTGATGGGGATCAATCAGCCCCAGCATTTT.

This clone was counted a single time. This chain links TRBV27 with TRBJ1-2; TRBD1 is a possible D gene (5 bases). Germline-derived CDR1 and CDR2 are MNHEY and SMNVEV (reference sequence). This CDR3 has 17 residues. The V gene lost 4 bases and the J gene lost 0 bases, with 18 bases spanning the gap. This chain's CDR3 is CASSSHPQGLANYGYTF. The CDR3 bases are TGTGCCAGCAGTTCACATCCTCAGGGACTAGCTAACTATGGCTACACCTTC.

V gene TRBV19 combines with J gene TRBJ1-3, with D maybe TRBD1 (5 bases). Germline values: CDR1 LNHDA, CDR2 SQIVND (reference sequence). The CDR3 is 15 residues long. V lost 3 bases and J lost 0, with 9 bases in between. CDR3 nucleotides: TGTGCCAGTAGTATTTGGGGGACCTCTGGAAACACCATATATTTT. Residues: CASSIWGTSGNTIYF.